The clone carrying this T cell receptor beta chain was seen many times. Its antigen is still unknown. This sample stems from a study of T cells after yellow fever vaccination. Regarding the study as a whole: There was a possibility that FACS-sorted repertoires contained abundant clonotypes contaminating from the bulk population.

TCRdb recomputed calls from the 5' RACE reads with MiXCR, one row per CDR3 protein. The table includes 100,000 to 150,000 distinct CDR3 sequences, approximately 7% detected once. Trimming took 3 bases from V and 6 from J, leaving 8 bases between them. CDR3 length: 13 amino acids. Specimen: CD4+ T cells sorted from PBMCs, collected 10 days after the first yellow fever vaccination. The V and J genes are TRBV12-3 or TRBV12-4 and TRBJ2-2; a weak D match, TRBD1 (5 bases). The sequence came from a man in his late teens or twenties who received the YFV17D yellow fever vaccine. As DNA, the CDR3 is TGTGCCAGCAGTTTCAGGGTTGCCGGGGAGCTGTTTTTT. This translates into CASSFRVAGELFF.